The T cell receptor (beta chain) described here comes from a study of blood T cell repertoires in COVID-19. Overall study context: Acute and convalescent COVID-19 samples came from the United States, Italy and Spain. In each case, the material was cDNA or gDNA derived from T cells, B-cell-depleted T cells, or PBMCs.

Authors' analysis steps: Nucleated cell number was recorded as an estimate derived from reference gene primer amplification. Profiled with immunoSEQ multiplex PCR; TCRdb holds only in-frame clones, not every one. The V and J calls and clone size were taken over from that table, and D and trimming were inferred from the DNA. The sample lists fewer than 120,000 clones, 88% occurring once. Trimming removed 3 bases from V and 5 bases from J, with 16 bases in between. This CDR3 has 14 residues. CDR1 and CDR2 (germline): DFQATT, SNEGSKA (reference sequence). V is TRBV20-1 and J is TRBJ1-2; a possible D gene is TRBD1 (6 bases). The origin of this receptor is a woman in her forties or fifties with acute or convalescent COVID-19. The sequenced sample consisted of peripheral blood. The CDR3 region is CSASLPGVGYGYTF. DNA of the CDR3: TGCAGTGCTAGTTTGCCAGGGGTGGGGTATGGCTACACCTTC.